This section outlines one T cell receptor (beta chain) sequence together with its context. This specimen comes from a study of blood T cells in healthy people across ages. Trimming shortened V by 6 bases and J by 3 bases, and 14 bases separated the two germline ends. Germline-derived CDR1 and CDR2 are SGHRS and YFSETQ. This CDR3 comprises 14 residues. Caucasian individuals from Russia who were healthy and aged roughly 6 to 95 acted as donors. Combining a sample-barcoded 5' primer with a J-beta primer mix, a second PCR ran for roughly 7 to 12 cycles. MiXCR, run by TCRdb on the 5' RACE reads, gives a single entry per CDR3 protein. This table holds roughly 800,000 distinct CDR3 sequences, about three fifths found once.

Source material: blood. This TCR was sampled from a man aged 25-40 years in good health. The gene calls are TRBV5-1 and TRBJ2-3, with D hard to call. CDR3 nucleotide sequence: TGCGCCAGCAAAGTCGGTGAGGTTACAGATACGCAGTATTTT. Protein product: CASKVGEVTDTQYF.